This T cell receptor beta chain was sequenced during a study of blood T cells in healthy people across ages. Study findings and constraints: Per-million-T-cell TCR beta diversity fell roughly linearly with age. The authors considered diversity estimates from one million T cells to be underestimates.

About this clonotype: Antigen unknown.

The CDR3 covers 13 residues. V lost 4 bases, J lost 4 bases, and 11 bases lay in between. The germline V gene has CDR1 SGHRS and CDR2 YFSETQ. A second PCR, run for 7 to 11 cycles, used a sample-barcoded 5' primer plus a J-beta primer mix. A tag from a template-switch adaptor with 12 random nucleotides marked each cDNA molecule. TCRdb itself ran the 5' RACE reads through MiXCR, one entry per CDR3 protein. The data hold 350,000 to 450,000 distinct CDR3 sequences, with roughly half observed a single time. The sequencing sample was made of blood. The rearrangement links TRBV5-1 to TRBJ2-5; possible D gene TRBD1, 5 bases. This TCR was sampled from a man aged 55 to 70 in good health. The CDR3 coding sequence is TGCGCCAGCAGCCCAGGGATACTAGAGACCCAGTACTTC. Amino acids: CASSPGILETQYF. Using reference TRBV5-1 and TRBJ2-5 for the parts outside the CDR3, the full variable domain is KAGVTQTPRYLIKTRGQQVTLSCSPISGHRSVSWYQQTPGQGLQFLFEYFSETQRNKGNFPGRFSGRQFSNSRSEMNVSTLELGDSALYLCASSPGILETQYFGPGTRLLVL.